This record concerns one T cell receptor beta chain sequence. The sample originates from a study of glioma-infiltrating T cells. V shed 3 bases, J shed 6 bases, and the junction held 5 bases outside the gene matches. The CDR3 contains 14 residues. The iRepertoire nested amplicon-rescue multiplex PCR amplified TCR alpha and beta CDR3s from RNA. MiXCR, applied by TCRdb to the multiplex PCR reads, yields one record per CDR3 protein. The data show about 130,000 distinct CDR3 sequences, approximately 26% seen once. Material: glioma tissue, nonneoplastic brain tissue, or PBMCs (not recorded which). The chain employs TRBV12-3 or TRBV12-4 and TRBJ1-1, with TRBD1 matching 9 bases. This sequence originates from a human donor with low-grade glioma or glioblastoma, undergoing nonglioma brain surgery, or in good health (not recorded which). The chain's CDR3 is CASSLVTGGAEAFF. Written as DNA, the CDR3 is TGTGCCAGCAGTTTGGTGACAGGGGGTGCTGAAGCTTTCTTT.